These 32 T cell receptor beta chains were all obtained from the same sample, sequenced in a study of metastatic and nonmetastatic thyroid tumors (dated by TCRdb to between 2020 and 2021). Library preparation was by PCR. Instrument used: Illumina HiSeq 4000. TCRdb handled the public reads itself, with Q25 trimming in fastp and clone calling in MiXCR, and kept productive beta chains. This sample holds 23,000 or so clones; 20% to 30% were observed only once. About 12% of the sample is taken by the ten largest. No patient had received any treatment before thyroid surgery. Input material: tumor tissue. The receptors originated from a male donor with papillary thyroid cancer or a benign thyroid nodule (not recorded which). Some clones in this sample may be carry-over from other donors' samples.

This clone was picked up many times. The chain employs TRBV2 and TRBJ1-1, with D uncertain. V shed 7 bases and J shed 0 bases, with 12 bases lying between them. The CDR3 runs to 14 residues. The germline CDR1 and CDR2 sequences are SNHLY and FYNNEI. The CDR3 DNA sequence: TGTGCCAGCAACCGGGGTCCCCTGAACACTGAAGCTTTCTTT. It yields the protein CASNRGPLNTEAFF. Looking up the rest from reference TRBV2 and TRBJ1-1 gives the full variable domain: EPEVTQTPSHQVTQMGQEVILRCVPISNHLYFYWYRQILGQKVEFLVSFYNNEISEKSEIFDDQFSVERPDGSNFTLKIRSTKLEDSAMYFCASNRGPLNTEAFFGQGTRLTVV.

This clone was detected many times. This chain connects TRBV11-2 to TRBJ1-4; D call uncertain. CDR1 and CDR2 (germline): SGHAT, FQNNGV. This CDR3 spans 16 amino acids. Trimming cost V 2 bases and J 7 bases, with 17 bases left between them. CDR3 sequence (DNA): TGTGCCAGCAGCTTATTTGGCCCCCGAGCGGGTGAAAAACTGTTTTTT. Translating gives CASSLFGPRAGEKLFF.

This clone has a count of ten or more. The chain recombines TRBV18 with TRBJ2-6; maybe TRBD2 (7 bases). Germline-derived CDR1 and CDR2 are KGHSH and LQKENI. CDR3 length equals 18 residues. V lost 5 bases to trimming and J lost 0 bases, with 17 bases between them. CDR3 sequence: CASSRGREVGSGANVLTF. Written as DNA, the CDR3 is TGTGCCAGCTCAAGGGGGAGGGAGGTTGGCTCTGGGGCCAACGTCCTGACTTTC.

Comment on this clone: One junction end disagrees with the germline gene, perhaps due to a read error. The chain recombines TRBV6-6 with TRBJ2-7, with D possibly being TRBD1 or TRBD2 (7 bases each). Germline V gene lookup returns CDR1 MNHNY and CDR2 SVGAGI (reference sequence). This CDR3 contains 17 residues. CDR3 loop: CARSYQSGGHGGYEQYF. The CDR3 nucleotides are TGTGCCAGAAGTTACCAATCAGGGGGTCACGGGGGGTACGAGCAGTACTTT.

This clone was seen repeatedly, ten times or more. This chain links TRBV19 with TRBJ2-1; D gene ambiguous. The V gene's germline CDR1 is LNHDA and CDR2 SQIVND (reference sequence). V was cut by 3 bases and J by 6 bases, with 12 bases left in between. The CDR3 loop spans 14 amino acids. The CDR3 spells CASSMAPLGNEQFF. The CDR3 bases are TGTGCCAGTAGTATGGCCCCCCTGGGCAATGAGCAGTTCTTC.

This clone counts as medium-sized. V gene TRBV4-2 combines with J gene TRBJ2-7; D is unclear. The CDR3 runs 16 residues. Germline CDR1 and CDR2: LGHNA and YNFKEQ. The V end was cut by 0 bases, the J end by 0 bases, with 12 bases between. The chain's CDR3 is CASSQEALLSSYEQYF. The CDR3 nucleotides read TGTGCCAGCAGCCAAGAGGCCCTGCTATCCTCCTACGAGCAGTACTTC.

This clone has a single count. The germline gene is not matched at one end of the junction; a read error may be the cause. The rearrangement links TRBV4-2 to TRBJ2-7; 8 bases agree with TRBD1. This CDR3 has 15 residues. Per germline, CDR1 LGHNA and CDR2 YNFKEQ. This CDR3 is CTSSPPGQVTYEQYF. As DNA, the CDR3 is TGTACCAGCAGCCCCCCGGGACAGGTGACCTACGAGCAGTACTTC.

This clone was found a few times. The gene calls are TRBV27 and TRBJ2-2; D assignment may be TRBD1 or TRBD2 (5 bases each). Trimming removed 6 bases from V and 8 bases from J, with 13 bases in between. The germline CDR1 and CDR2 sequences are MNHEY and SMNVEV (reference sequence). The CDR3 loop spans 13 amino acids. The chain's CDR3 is CASSPSGPGELFF. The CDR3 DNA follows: TGTGCCAGCAGCCCCTCGGGGCCGGGGGAGCTGTTTTTT.

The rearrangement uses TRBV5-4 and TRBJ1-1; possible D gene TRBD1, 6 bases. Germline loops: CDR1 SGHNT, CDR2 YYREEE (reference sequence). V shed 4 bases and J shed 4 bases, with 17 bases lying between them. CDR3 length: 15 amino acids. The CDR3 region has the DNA TGTGCCAGCAGCCTACGAGAAGGGGGGGTCACTGAAGCTTTCTTT. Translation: CASSLREGGVTEAFF.

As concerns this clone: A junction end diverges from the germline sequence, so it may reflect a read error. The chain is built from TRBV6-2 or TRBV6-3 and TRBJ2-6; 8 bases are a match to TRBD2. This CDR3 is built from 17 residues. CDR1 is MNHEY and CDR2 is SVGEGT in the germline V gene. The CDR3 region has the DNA TGTGCCAGCAGTTATTGGGGACTAGAGGCTGGGGCCAACGTCTTGACTTTC. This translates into CASSYWGLEAGANVLTF.

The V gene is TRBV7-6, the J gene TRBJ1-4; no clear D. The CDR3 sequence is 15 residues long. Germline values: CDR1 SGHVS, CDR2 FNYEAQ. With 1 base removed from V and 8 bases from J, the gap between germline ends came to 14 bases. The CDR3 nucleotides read TGTGCCAGCAGCTTAGGAGGCTCATCGGGAGAAAAACTGTTTTTT. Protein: CASSLGGSSGEKLFF.

CDR3 region: CASSVESRLQGDEQFF. Written as DNA, the CDR3 is TGTGCCAGCAGCGTAGAAAGTCGACTCCAGGGGGATGAGCAGTTCTTC. V and J are TRBV9 and TRBJ2-1; TRBD1 matches at 7 bases. This CDR3 region has 16 residues. The germline gives CDR1 SGDLS, CDR2 YYNGEE. J lost 8 bases, V lost 0 bases, and 11 bases had no gene match.

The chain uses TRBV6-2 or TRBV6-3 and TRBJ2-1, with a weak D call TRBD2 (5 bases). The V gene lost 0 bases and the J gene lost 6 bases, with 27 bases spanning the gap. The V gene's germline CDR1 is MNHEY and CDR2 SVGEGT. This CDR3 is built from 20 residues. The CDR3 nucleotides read TGTGCCAGCAGTTACTCGAGTCAGGTCCTCCTTTCATGGGAGTCCAATGAGCAGTTCTTC. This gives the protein CASSYSSQVLLSWESNEQFF.

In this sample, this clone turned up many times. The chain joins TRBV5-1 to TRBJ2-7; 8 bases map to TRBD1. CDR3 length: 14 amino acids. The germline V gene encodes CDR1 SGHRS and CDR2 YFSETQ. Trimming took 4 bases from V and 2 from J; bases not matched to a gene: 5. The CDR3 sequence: CASSPGTGPYEQYF. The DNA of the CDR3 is TGCGCCAGCAGCCCCGGGACAGGTCCCTACGAGCAGTACTTC.

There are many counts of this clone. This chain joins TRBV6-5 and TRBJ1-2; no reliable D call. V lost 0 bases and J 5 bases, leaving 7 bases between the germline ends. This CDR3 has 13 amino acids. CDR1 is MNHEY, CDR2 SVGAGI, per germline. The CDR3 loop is CASSYSYQYGYTF. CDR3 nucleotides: TGTGCCAGCAGTTACTCGTACCAGTATGGCTACACCTTC.

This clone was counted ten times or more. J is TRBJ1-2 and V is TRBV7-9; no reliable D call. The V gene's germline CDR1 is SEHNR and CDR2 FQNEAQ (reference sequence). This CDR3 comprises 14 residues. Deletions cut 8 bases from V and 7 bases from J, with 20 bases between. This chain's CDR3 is CASSESPAEVGYTF. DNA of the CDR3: TGTGCCAGCTCCGAATCCCCGGCAGAAGTTGGCTACACCTTC.

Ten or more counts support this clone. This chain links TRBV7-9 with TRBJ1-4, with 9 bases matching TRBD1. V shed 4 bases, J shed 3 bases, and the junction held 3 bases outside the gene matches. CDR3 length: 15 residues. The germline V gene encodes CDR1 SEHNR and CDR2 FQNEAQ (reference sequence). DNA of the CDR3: TGTGCCAGCAGCTGGACAGGGGATGCTAATGAAAAACTGTTTTTT. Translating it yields CASSWTGDANEKLFF.

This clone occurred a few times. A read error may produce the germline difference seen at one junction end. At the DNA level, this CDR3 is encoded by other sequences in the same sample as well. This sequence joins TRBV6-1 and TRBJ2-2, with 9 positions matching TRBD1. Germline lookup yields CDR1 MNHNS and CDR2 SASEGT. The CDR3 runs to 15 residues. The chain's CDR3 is CASREQGANTVELFF. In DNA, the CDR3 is TGTGCCAGCAGGGAACAGGGGGCTAACACCGTGGAGCTGTTTTTT.

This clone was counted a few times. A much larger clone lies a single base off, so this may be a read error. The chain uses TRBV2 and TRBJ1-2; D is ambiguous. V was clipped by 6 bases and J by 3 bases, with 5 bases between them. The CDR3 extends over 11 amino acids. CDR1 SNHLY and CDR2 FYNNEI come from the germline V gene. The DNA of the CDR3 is TGTGCCAGCAGCAATGACTATGGCTACACCTTC. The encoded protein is CASSNDYGYTF.

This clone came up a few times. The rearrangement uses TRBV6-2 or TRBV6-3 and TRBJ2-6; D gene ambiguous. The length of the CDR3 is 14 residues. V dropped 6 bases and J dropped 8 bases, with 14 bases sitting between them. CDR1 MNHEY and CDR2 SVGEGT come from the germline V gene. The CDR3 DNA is TGTGCCAGCAGCTCCCACTCTGCGTCCAACGTCCTGACTTTC. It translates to CASSSHSASNVLTF.

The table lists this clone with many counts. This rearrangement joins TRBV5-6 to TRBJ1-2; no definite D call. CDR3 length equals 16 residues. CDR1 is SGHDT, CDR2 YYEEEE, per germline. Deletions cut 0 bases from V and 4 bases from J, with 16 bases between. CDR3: CASSLGVVGVGYGYTF. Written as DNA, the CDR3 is TGTGCCAGCAGCTTGGGAGTGGTCGGGGTCGGCTATGGCTACACCTTC.

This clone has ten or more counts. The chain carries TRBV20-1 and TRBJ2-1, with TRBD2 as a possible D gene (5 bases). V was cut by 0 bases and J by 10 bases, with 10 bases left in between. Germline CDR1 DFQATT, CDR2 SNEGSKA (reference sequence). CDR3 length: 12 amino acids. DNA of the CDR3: TGCAGTGCTAGAGATCGAGGGCGGGAGCAGTTCTTC. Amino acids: CSARDRGREQFF.

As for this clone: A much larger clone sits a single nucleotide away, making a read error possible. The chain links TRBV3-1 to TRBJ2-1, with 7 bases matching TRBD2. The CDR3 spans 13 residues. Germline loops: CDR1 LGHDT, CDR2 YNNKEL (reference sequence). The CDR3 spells CARSRFSGNEQFF. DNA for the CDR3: TGTGCCCGCAGCCGATTTAGCGGGAATGAGCAGTTCTTC.

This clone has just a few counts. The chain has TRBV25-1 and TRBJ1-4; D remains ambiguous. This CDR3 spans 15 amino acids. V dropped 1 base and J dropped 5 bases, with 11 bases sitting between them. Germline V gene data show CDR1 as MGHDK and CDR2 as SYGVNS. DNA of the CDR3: TGTGCCAGCAGTGAATTCGTTTCAGGAAATGAAAAACTGTTTTTT. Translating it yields CASSEFVSGNEKLFF.

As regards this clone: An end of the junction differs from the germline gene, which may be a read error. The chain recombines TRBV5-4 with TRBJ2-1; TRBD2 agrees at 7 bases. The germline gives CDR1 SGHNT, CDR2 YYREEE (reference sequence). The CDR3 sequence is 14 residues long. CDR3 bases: TGTGCCAGCATCTTGTTCGGGGAGGGAACTGAGCAGTTCTTC. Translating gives CASILFGEGTEQFF.

CDR3 amino acids: CASSLPMGRLSGANVLTF. DNA of the CDR3: TGTGCCAGCAGTTTGCCCATGGGACGGCTCTCTGGGGCCAACGTCCTGACTTTC. The rearrangement links TRBV28 to TRBJ2-6; tentatively, D is TRBD1 or TRBD2 (5 bases each). This CDR3 has 18 amino acids. Germline lookup yields CDR1 MDHEN and CDR2 SYDVKM. V lost 3 bases to trimming and J lost 0 bases, with 15 bases between them.

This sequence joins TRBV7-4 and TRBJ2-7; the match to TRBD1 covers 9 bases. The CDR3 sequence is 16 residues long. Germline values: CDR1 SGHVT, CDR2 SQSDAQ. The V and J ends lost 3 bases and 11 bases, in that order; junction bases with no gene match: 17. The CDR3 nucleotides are TGTGCCAGCAGCTTCGAACTCCGGGACAGGGAGTACGATAAGTACTTC. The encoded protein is CASSFELRDREYDKYF.

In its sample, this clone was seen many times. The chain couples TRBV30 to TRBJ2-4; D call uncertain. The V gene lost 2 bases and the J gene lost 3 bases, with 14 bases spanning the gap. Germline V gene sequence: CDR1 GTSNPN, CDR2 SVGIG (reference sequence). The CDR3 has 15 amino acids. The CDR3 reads CAWSLGVRDKNIQYF. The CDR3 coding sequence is TGTGCCTGGAGTTTAGGAGTTAGGGACAAAAACATTCAGTACTTC.

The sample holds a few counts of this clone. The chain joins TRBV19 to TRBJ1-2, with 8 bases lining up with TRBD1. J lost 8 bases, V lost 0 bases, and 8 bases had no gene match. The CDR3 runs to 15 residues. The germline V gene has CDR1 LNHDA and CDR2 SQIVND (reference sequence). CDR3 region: CASSIDNQGAIGYTF. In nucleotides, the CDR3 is TGTGCCAGTAGTATAGATAACCAGGGGGCGATAGGCTACACCTTC.

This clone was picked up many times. The CDR3 region is CSANTGYGYTF. CDR3 nucleotides: TGCAGTGCCAACACCGGGTACGGCTACACCTTC. V and J are TRBV20-1 and TRBJ1-2; the D is unclear. Trimming took 6 bases from V and 8 from J, leaving 13 bases between them. The CDR3 extends over 11 amino acids. CDR1 DFQATT and CDR2 SNEGSKA come from the germline V gene (reference sequence).

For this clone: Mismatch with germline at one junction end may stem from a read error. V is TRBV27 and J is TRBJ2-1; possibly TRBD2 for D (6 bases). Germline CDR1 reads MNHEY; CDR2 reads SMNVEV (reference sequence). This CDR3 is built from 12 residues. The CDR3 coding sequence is TGTACCAGCAGTTCACTAGCTACGGAGCAGTTCTTC. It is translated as CTSSSLATEQFF.

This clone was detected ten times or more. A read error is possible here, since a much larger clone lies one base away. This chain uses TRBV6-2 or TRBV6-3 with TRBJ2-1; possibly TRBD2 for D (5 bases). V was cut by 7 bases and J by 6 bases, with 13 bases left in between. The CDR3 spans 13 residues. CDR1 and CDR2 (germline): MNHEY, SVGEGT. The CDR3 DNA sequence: TGTGCCAGCACCCACTCGGGAACCAATGAGCAGTTCTTC. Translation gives CASTHSGTNEQFF.